The 2 T cell receptor beta chains presented below share a single source sample, sequenced in a study of blood T cell repertoires in COVID-19. Profiling relied on immunoSEQ multiplex PCR, and the TCRdb table lists in-frame clones only, not all of them. The repertoire holds 140,000 to 150,000 clones, with under 90% as singletons. The sample consisted of peripheral blood. The receptors were gathered from a man aged 65 to 85 who had recovered from COVID-19.

The rearrangement links TRBV4-1 to TRBJ1-1; TRBD1 agrees at 9 bases. Trimming at V came to 0 bases and at J to 1 base, leaving 0 bases not matched to a gene. This CDR3 contains 15 residues. Germline V CDR1 and CDR2: MGHRA, YSYEKL. The DNA of the CDR3 is TGCGCCAGCAGCCAAGAGGGACAGGGGAACACTGAAGCTTTCTTT. Its translation: CASSQEGQGNTEAFF.

V is TRBV2 and J is TRBJ2-7; weak D call: TRBD1 (6 bases). Germline V gives CDR1 SNHLY, CDR2 FYNNEI. V gave up 2 bases and J gave up 2 bases, with 10 bases separating them. CDR3 size: 14 residues. CDR3 nucleotides: TGTGCCAGCAGTGAACGGGCAGGGGCCTACGAGCAGTACTTC. Translated: CASSERAGAYEQYF.